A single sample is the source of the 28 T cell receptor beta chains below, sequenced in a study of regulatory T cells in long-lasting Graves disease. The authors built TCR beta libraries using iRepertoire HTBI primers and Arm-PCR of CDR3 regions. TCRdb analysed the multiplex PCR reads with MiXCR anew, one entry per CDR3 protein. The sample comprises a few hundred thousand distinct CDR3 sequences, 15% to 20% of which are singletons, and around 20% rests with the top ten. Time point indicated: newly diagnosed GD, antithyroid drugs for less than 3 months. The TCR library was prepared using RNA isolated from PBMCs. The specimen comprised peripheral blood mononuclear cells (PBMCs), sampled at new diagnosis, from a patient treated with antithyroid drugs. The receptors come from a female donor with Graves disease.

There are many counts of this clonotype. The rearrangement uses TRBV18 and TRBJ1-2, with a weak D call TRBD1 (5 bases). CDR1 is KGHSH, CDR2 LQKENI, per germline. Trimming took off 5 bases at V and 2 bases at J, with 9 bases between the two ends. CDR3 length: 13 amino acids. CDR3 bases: TGTGCCAGCTCATCTCGACAGAACTATGGCTACACCTTC. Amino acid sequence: CASSSRQNYGYTF. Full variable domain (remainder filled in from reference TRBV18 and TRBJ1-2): NAGVMQNPRHLVRRRGQEARLRCSPMKGHSHVYWYRQLPEEGLKFMVYLQKENIIDESGMPKERFSAEFPKEGPSILRIQQVVRGDSAAYFCASSSRQNYGYTFGSGTRLTVV.

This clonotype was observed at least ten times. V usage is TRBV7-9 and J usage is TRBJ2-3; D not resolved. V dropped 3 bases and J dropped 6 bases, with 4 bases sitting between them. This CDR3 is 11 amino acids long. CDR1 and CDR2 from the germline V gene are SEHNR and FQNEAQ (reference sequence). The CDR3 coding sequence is TGTGCCAGCAGCTTTGGCGATACGCAGTATTTT. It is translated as CASSFGDTQYF.

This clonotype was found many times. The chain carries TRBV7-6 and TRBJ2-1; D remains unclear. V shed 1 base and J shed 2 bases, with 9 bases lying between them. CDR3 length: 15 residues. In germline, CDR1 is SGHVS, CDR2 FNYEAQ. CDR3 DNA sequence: TGTGCCAGCAGCTTAGTGGCGGAAACCTACAATGAGCAGTTCTTC. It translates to CASSLVAETYNEQFF.

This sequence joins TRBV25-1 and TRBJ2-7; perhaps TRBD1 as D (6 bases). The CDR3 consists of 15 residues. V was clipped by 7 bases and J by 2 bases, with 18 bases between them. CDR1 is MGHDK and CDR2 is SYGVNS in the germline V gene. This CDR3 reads CASIPCSGQPYEQYF. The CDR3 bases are TGTGCCAGCATACCTTGTTCCGGACAGCCCTACGAGCAGTACTTC.

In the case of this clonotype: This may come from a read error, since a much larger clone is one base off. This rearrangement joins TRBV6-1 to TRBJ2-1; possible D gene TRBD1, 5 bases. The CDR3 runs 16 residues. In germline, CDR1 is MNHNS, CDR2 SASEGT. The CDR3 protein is CASSPAGFGPYTEQFF. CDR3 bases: TGTGCCAGCAGTCCCGCAGGGTTTGGGCCATACACTGAGCAGTTCTTC.

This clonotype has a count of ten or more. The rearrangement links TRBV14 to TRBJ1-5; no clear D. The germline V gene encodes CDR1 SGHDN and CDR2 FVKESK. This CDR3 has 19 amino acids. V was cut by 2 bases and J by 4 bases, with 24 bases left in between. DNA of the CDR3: TGTGCCAGCAGCCAAACAACTCACACCCCGACTGGCGATAATCAGCCCCAGCATTTT. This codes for CASSQTTHTPTGDNQPQHF.

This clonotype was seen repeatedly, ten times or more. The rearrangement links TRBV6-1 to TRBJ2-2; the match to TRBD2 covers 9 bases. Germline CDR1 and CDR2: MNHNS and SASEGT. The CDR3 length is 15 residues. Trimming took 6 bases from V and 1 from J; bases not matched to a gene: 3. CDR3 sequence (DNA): TGTGCCAGCAGCAGAGCGGGAGGGAACACCGGGGAGCTGTTTTTT. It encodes CASSRAGGNTGELFF.

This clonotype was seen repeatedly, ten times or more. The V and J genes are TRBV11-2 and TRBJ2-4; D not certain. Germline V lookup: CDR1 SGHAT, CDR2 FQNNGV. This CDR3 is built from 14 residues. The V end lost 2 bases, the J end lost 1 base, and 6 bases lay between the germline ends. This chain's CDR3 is CASSLMEAKNIQYF. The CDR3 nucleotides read TGTGCCAGCAGCTTAATGGAGGCCAAAAACATTCAGTACTTC.

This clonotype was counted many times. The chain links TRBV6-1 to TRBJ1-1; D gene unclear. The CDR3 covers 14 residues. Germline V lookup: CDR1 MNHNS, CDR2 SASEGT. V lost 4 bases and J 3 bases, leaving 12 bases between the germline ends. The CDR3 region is CASSVAPLDTEAFF. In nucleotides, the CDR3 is TGTGCCAGCAGTGTGGCGCCTCTGGACACTGAAGCTTTCTTT.

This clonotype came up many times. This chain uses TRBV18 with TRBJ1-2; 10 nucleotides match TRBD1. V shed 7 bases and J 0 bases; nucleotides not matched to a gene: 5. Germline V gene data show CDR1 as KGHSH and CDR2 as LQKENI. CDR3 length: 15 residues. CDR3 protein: CASLPGQGSNYGYTF. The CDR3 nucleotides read TGTGCCAGCTTACCGGGACAGGGGTCTAACTATGGCTACACCTTC.

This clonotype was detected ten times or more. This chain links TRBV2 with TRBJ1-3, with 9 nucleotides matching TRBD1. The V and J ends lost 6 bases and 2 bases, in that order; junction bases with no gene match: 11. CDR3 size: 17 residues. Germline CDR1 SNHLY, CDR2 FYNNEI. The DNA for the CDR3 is TGTGCCAGCAGCCTATACTCGGGACAGGGAGCTGGAAACACCATATATTTT. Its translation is CASSLYSGQGAGNTIYF.

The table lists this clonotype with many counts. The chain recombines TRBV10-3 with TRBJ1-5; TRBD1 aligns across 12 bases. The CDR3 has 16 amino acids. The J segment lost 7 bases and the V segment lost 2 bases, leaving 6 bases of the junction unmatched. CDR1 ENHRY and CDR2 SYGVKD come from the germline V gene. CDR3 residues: CAISETSGQGAQPQHF. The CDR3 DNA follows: TGTGCCATCAGTGAGACGTCGGGACAGGGGGCACAGCCCCAGCATTTT.

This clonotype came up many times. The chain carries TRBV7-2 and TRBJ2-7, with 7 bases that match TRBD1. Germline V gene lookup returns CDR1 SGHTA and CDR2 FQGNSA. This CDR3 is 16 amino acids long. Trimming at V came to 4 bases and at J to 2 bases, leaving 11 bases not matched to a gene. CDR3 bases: TGTGCCAGCAGCTCCCAACTCACTGGGACAGCCTACGAGCAGTACTTC. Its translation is CASSSQLTGTAYEQYF.

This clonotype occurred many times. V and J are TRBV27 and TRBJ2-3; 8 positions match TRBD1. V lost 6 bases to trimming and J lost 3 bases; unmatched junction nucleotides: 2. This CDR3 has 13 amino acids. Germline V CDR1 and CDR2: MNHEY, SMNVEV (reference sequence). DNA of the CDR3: TGTGCCAGCAGGCAGGGGGCAACAGATACGCAGTATTTT. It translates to CASRQGATDTQYF.

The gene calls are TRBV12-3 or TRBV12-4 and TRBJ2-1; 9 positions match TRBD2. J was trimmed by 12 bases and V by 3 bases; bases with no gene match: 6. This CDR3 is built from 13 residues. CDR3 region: CASSFRLAVSQFF. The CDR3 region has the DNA TGTGCCAGCAGTTTTAGACTAGCGGTTTCGCAGTTCTTC.

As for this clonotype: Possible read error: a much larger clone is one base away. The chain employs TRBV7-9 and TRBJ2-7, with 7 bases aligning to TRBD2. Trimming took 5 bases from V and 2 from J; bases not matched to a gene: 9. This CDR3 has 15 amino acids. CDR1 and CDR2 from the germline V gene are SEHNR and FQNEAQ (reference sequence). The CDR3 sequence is CASSPAGLTPYEQYF. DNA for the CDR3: TGTGCCAGCAGCCCGGCGGGACTAACACCCTACGAGCAGTACTTC.

CDR3 nucleotide sequence: TGTGCCAGCAGTATGACTAGCGGGAAGGACAATGAGCAGTTCTTC. Its protein product is CASSMTSGKDNEQFF. V is TRBV6-4 and J is TRBJ2-1; TRBD2 agrees at 11 bases. With V trimmed by 5 bases and J by 5 bases, 5 bases remained unmatched. The CDR3 covers 15 residues. Germline V lookup: CDR1 MRHNA, CDR2 SNTAGT.

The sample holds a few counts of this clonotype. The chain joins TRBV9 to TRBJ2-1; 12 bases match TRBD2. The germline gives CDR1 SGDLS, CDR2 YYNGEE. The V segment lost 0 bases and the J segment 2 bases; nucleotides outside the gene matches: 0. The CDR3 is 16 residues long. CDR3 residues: CASSVGLAGAYNEQFF. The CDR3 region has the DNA TGTGCCAGCAGCGTAGGACTAGCGGGAGCCTACAATGAGCAGTTCTTC.

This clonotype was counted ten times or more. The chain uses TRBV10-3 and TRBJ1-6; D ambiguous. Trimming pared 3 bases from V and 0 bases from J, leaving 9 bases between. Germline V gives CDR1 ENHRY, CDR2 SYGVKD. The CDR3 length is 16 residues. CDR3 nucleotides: TGTGCCATCAGTGAATTAGGGAGCTCCTATAATTCACCCCTCCACTTT. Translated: CAISELGSSYNSPLHF.

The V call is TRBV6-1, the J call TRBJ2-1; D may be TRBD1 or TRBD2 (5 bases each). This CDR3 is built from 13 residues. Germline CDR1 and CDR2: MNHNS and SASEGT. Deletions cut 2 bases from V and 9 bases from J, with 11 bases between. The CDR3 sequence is CASSEQERGEQFF. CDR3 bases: TGTGCCAGCAGTGAACAAGAGAGGGGTGAGCAGTTCTTC.

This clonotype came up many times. The CDR3: CASSADRSGQPQHF. CDR3 DNA sequence: TGTGCCAGCAGTGCCGACAGGTCCGGTCAGCCCCAGCATTTT. V usage is TRBV27 and J usage is TRBJ1-5, with D possibly matching TRBD1 (6 bases). Germline-derived CDR1 and CDR2 are MNHEY and SMNVEV (reference sequence). The V gene lost 5 bases and the J gene lost 6 bases, with 14 bases spanning the gap. The CDR3 sequence is 14 residues long.

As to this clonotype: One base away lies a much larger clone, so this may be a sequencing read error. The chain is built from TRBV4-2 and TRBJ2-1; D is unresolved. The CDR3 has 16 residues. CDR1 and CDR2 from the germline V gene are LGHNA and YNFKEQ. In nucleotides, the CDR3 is TGTGCCAGCAGCCAAGATGTAGCACCTGCCTACAATGGGCAGTTCTTC. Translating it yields CASSQDVAPAYNGQFF.

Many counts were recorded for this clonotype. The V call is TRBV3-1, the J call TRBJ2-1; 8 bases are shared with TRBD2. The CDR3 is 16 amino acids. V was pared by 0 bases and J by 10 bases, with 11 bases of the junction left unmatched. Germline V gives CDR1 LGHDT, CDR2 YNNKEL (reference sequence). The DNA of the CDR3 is TGTGCCAGCAGCCAAGATCGAAGCGGGAGTCGTAGCGAGCAGTTCTTC. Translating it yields CASSQDRSGSRSEQFF.

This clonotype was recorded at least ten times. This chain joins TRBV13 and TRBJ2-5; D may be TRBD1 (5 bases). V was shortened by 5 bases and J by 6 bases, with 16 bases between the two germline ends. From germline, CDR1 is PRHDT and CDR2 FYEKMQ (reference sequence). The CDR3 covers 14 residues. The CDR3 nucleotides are TGTGCCAGCAGCGGGCCGAAGGGGCTGCAGACCCAGTACTTC. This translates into CASSGPKGLQTQYF.

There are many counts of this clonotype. In DNA form, the CDR3 reads TGTGCCAGCAGTCCCTCCGAGGGTCTCTATGGCTACACCTTC. Translation gives CASSPSEGLYGYTF. The rearrangement links TRBV28 to TRBJ1-2; D gene unclear. Germline V gene sequence: CDR1 MDHEN, CDR2 SYDVKM. The CDR3 covers 14 residues. V lost 5 bases, J lost 4 bases, and 14 bases lay in between.

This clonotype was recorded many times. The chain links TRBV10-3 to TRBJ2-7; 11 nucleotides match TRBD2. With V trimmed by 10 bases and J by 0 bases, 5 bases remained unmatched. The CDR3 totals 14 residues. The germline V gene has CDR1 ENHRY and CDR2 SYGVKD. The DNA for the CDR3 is TGTGCCAGTAAACTAGCGGGAGTCTCCTACGAGCAGTACTTC. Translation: CASKLAGVSYEQYF.

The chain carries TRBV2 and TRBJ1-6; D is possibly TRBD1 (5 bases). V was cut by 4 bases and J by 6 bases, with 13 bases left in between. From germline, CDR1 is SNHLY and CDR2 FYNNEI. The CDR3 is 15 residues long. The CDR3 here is CASSVRGSINSPLHF. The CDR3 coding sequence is TGTGCCAGCAGTGTACGGGGCAGTATTAATTCACCCCTCCACTTT.

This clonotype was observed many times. CDR3 DNA: TGTGCCAGCTCACCACCGTCGGCGAACACTGAAGCTTTCTTT. Protein product: CASSPPSANTEAFF. The V and J genes are TRBV18 and TRBJ1-1; no firm D call. The CDR3 contains 14 residues. V gave up 0 bases and J gave up 1 base, with 6 bases separating them. Germline CDR1 is KGHSH and CDR2 is LQKENI.